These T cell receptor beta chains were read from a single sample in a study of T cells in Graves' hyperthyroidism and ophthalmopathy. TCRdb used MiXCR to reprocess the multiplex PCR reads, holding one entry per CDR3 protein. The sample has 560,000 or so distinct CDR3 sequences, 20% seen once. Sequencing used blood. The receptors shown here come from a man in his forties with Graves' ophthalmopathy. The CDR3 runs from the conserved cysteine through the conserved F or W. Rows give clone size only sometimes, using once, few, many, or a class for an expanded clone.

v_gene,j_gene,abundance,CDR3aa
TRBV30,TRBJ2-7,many,CAWVRRGFNEQYF
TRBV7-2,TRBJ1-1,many,CASSWGTVNTEAFF
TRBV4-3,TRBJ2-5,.,CASSQDWNSGRAGETQYF
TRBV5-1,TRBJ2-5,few,CASRRSQETQYF
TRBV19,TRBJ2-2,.,CASKDRNTGELFF
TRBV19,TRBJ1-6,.,CASGTGNSPLHF
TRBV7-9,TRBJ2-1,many,CASSPKRRLGNEQFF
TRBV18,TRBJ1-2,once,CASSPPPTGGPYGYTF
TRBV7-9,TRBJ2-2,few,CASSRDKTWGGELFF
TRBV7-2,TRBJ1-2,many,CASSPPSGYYGYTF
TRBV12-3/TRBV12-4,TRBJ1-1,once,CASSYTAVLNTEAFF
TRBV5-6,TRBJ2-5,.,CASSLGTDRQETQYF